The T cell receptor beta chain described here comes from a study of STAT5B mutations in CD4+ large granular lymphocyte leukemia. Regarding the study as a whole: Higher CD4+ than CD8+ T-LGLL clonality might reflect small sample size. 8/27 top patient clones versus 2/35 control clones were TRBV06-family. CD4-sorted patient repertoires seemed more clonal than healthy CD4+ repertoires.

Control samples were healthy donors' buffy coats. Germline CDR1 is KGHSH and CDR2 is LQKENI. V was pared by 2 bases and J by 0 bases, with 11 bases between. CDR3 length equals 15 residues. Sequenced by immunoSEQ multiplex PCR; TCRdb stores in-frame clones only, minus some. This sample has roughly 32,000 clones, with approximately 88% found just once. Concerning this clone itself: Its matching antigen is unknown.

The sequencing sample was made of CD4+ T cells from blood buffy coats. The receptor was derived from a human donor in good health. The V gene is TRBV18, the J gene TRBJ2-7; D may be TRBD2 (5 bases). The CDR3 is CASSPSGASSYEQYF. CDR3 bases: TGTGCCAGCTCACCAAGCGGAGCAAGCTCCTACGAGCAGTACTTC.